A selection of T cell receptor beta chains follows, all from one sample in a study of blood T cell repertoires in COVID-19. TCRdb's table, derived via immunoSEQ multiplex PCR, lists solely in-frame clones and lacks some. The data show 55,000 to 80,000 clones, 89% seen once. The sample comprised peripheral blood. The receptors were sampled from a man aged 45-60 years with active COVID-19. CDR3s leave out the opening cysteine and the closing phenylalanine or tryptophan.

j_call | v_call | cdr3_aa
TRBJ1-2 | TRBV6-1 | ASSDRVDYGYT
TRBJ2-1 | TRBV6-2/TRBV6-3 | ASSDRYYNEQF
TRBJ1-1 | TRBV19 | ASSIVVFNTEAF
TRBJ1-1 | TRBV2 | ASSTGEAF
TRBJ2-5 | TRBV18 | ASSPPDRGEETQY
TRBJ2-7 | TRBV7-9 | ASSLGLAGVSIYEQY
TRBJ1-1 | TRBV10-3 | AISRTGPEAF
TRBJ2-5 | TRBV7-2 | ASSLGVSGSKFQY
TRBJ2-5 | TRBV1 | TSSRSPQLADQETQY
TRBJ2-2 | TRBV7-7 | ASSPRQGTVTGELF